This T cell receptor beta chain was retrieved from a study of early T cells in non-severe SARS-CoV-2 infection. On the study more broadly: Chains from this unsorted whole-blood bulk RNA could not be paired.

This clonotype showed up just a few times. Attachment of unique molecular identifiers to individual cDNA molecules was performed. Each CDR3 protein is one row after TCRdb ran MiXCR on the 5' RACE reads. The table shows tens of thousands of distinct CDR3 sequences, with approximately 15% occurring only once. From germline, CDR1 is DFQATT and CDR2 SNEGSKA (reference sequence). This CDR3 is built from 16 residues. V trimming: 3 bases; J trimming: 7 bases; junction bases outside the gene matches: 12. Source material: whole blood. The source of this sequence is an adult who was a healthcare worker with PCR-confirmed SARS-CoV-2 infection or an uninfected control (not recorded which). This rearrangement joins TRBV20-1 to TRBJ2-1, with 10 bases that match TRBD2. The CDR3 DNA follows: TGCAGTGCTAGCCCTCTACTAGCGGGGTCTACAAATGAGCAGTTCTTC. Encoded protein: CSASPLLAGSTNEQFF.